Detailed here is one TCR beta chain. The antigen is undetermined. Each donor's status was that of a healthy bone marrow donor. Germline CDR1 reads SGHKS; CDR2 reads YYEKEE (reference sequence). Trimming stripped 0 bases from V and 5 bases from J, with 11 bases between. The CDR3 has 14 residues. These data are taken from a study of cytomegalovirus exposure and HLA in healthy donors. Study-wide findings and caveats: Donors were assumed by presence/absence analyses to have roughly uniform sequencing depth. Under in vitro conditions, a few CMV-associated chains were confirmed as specific for CMV antigens.

Amplification used 60 Vbeta primers and 13 Jbeta primers. Authors' analysis steps: About 12 million of 75 million to 85 million unique TCR beta chains were shared, per a later count. Clones were read by immunoSEQ multiplex PCR, and TCRdb kept only the in-frame ones, dropping some. That table gives V, J and clone size, and the DNA gave D and trimming. The sample gives fewer than 200,000 clones, about nine tenths of which show up once; approximately 1.1% is in the top ten. Sequences were obtained from PBMCs. The sequence came from a boy aged 2-15 years in good health and CMV-seronegative. This chain joins TRBV5-5 and TRBJ1-2; no definite D call. CDR3 coding DNA: TGTGCCAGCAGCTTGGACGGCCCGGGGTATGGCTACACCTTC. Its translation is CASSLDGPGYGYTF.